This T cell receptor beta chain was identified in a study of cytomegalovirus exposure and HLA in healthy donors. With respect to this clone: What it binds is not known.

The V gene's germline CDR1 is ENHRY and CDR2 SYGVKD. The CDR3 spans 18 residues. V was clipped by 3 bases and J by 0 bases, with 15 bases between them. Notes on the study in general: Sequencing artifact likely explains a cluster of highly shared sequence variants. Researchers reported in a later analysis that a missense DCLRE1C variant was tied to TCR beta V- and J-gene trimming.

The study ran its PCR with 60 Vbeta and 13 Jbeta primers. Profiled with immunoSEQ multiplex PCR; TCRdb holds only in-frame clones, not every one. The repertoire holds about 140,000 clones, approximately 71% seen once, with about 10% in the top ten. Sequencing input: PBMCs. This clonotype originated in a man aged 30 to 45 in good health and CMV-seropositive. This chain links TRBV10-3 with TRBJ2-6; D ambiguous. The CDR3 reads CAISDTGPALSGANVLTF. The CDR3 coding sequence is TGTGCCATCAGTGACACGGGTCCGGCCCTCTCTGGGGCCAACGTCCTGACTTTC.